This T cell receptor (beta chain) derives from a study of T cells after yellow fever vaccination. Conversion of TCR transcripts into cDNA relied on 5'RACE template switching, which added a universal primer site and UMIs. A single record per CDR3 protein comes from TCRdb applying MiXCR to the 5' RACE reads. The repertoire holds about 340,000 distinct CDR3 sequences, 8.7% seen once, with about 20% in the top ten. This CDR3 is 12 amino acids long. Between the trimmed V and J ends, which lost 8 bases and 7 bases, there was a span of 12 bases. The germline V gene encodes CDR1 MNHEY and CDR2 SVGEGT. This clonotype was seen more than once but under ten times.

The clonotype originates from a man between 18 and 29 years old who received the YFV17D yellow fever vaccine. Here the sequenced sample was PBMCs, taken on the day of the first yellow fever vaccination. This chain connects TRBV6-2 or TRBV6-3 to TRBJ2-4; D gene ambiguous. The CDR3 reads CASAGPGNIQYF. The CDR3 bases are TGTGCCAGCGCCGGACCTGGGAACATTCAGTACTTC.